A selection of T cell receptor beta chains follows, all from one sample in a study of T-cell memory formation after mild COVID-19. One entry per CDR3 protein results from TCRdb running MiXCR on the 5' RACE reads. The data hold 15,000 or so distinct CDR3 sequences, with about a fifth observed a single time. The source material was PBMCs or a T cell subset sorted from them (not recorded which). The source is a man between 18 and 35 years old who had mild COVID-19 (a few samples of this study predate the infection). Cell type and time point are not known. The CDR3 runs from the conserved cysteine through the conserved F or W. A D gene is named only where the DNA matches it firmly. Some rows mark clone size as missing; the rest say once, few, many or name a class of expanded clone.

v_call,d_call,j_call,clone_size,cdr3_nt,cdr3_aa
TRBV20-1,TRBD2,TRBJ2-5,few,TGCAGTGCTAGCCCACTAGCGGGACCGCCAGGGACCCAGTACTTC,CSASPLAGPPGTQYF
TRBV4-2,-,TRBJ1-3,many,TGTGCCAGCAGCCAAGCCAGTCGCTCTGGAAACACCATATATTTT,CASSQASRSGNTIYF
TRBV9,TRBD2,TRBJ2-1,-,TGTGCCAGCAGCGTAACTAGCGGCCCGGGGAATGAGCAGTTCTTC,CASSVTSGPGNEQFF
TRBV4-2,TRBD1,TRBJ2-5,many,TGTGCCAGCAGCCAGCGAGGGGGCGGACAAGAGACCCAGTACTTC,CASSQRGGGQETQYF
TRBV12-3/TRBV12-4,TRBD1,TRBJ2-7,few,TGTGCCAGCAGGCCGACCGGGACAGGACTCTCTGTGGGGTGGCAGTACTTC,CASRPTGTGLSVGWQYF
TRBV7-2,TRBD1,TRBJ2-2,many,TGTGCCAGCAGGTACAGGGGGACCGGGGAGCTGTTTTTT,CASRYRGTGELFF
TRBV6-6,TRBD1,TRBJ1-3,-,TGTGCCAGCAGTTTCGACGGGACAGGGGTTGGAAACACCATATATTTT,CASSFDGTGVGNTIYF
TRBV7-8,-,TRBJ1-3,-,TGTGCCAGCAGCTTAGCGTTGGGGGCGTATGGAAACACCATATATTTT,CASSLALGAYGNTIYF
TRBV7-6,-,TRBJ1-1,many,TGTGCCAGCAGCTTGTCTTCCGACGGTAGGACTGAAGCTTTCTTT,CASSLSSDGRTEAFF
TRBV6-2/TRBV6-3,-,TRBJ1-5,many,TGTGCCAGCAGCCCACAGGTACTAGATCAGCCCCAGCATTTT,CASSPQVLDQPQHF
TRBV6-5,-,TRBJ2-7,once,TGTGCCAGCAGTTCTAACCGGTTTGGCTACGAGCAGTACTTC,CASSSNRFGYEQYF
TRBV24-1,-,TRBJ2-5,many,TGTGCCACCAGTGATTTACAAGGTGCCGAAGAGACCCAGTACTTC,CATSDLQGAEETQYF
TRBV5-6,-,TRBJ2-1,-,TGTGCCAGCAGTCCGGGGACTAATGAGCAGTTCTTC,CASSPGTNEQFF
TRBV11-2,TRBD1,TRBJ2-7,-,TGTGCCAGCAGCCAGGGGACAGGGAGCTCCTACGAGCATTACTTC,CASSQGTGSSYEHYF
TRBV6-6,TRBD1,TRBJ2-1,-,TGTGCCAGCAGCCCGACAGGGGGGCATGAGCAGTTCTTC,CASSPTGGHEQFF
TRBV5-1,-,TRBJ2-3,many,TGCGCCAGCAGCTTGGGGGCCATAGCCGGGGATACGCAGTATTTT,CASSLGAIAGDTQYF
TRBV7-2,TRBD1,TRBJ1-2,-,TGTGCCAGCAGCTTATCTCACTCCCAGGGGACAGCTGGCTACACCTTC,CASSLSHSQGTAGYTF
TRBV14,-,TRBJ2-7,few,TGTGCCAGCAGCCAAGGGGGCAGGTCCAGCTCCTACGAGCAGTACTTC,CASSQGGRSSSYEQYF
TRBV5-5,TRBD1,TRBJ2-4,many,TGTGCCAGCCGAACCCAGGGGGCGCTTGACAAAAACATTCAGTACTTC,CASRTQGALDKNIQYF
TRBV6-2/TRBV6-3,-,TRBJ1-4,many,TGTGCCAGCAGTTATCCCGGACCCCAATCTGAAAAACTGTTTTTT,CASSYPGPQSEKLFF
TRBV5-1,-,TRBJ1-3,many,TGCGCCAGCAGCTTGTCAGCGACACTTGGAAACACCATATATTTT,CASSLSATLGNTIYF
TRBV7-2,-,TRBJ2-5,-,TGTGCCAGCAGCCGCAGGGAATCGGAGACCCAGTACTTC,CASSRRESETQYF
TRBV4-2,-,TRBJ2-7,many,TGTGCCAGCAGCCAAGACCCCTACGAGCAGTACTTC,CASSQDPYEQYF
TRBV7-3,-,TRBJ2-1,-,TGTGCCAGCAGCGCAGGAGGGGGTAGCAATGAGCAGTTCTTC,CASSAGGGSNEQFF
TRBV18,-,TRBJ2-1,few,TGTGCCAGCTCACCATGGACCGGACTGGACAATGAGCAGTTCTTC,CASSPWTGLDNEQFF
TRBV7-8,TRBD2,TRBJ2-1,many,TGTGCCAGCAGCCCCCCTCTCGGCGGGGGGGCCGATGAGCAGTTCTTC,CASSPPLGGGADEQFF
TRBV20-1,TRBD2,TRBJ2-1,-,TGCAGTGCTAGTGGCGGGGGGGCCGATGAGCAGTTCTTC,CSASGGGADEQFF
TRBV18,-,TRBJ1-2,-,TGTGCCAGCTCACCACCCGGGCCGGGGATCGGGGGCTACACCTTC,CASSPPGPGIGGYTF
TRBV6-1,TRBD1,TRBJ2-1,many,TGTGCCAGCAGTAGTGAACAGGGGGCTCTGGATGAGCAGTTCTTC,CASSSEQGALDEQFF
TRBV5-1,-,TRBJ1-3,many,TGCGCCAGCAGCTTGGATGGGGCAGCTTTTCCCTCTGGAAACACCATATATTTT,CASSLDGAAFPSGNTIYF
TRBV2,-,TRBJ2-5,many,TGTGCCAGCAGTGGGGTCTTGGGGGTGCACCAAGAGACCCAGTACTTC,CASSGVLGVHQETQYF
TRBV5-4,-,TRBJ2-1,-,TGTGCCAGCAGCTTGGACGCCCCGGGGTACAATGAGCAGTTCTTC,CASSLDAPGYNEQFF
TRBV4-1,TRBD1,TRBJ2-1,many,TGCGCCAGCAGCCTTGGGACAGGGGCATACAATGAGCAGTTCTTC,CASSLGTGAYNEQFF
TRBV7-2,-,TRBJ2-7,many,TGTGCCAGCAGCTCAAGTGGACAGTCCTACGAGCAGTACTTC,CASSSSGQSYEQYF
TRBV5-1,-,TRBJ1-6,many,TGCGCCAGCAGCCAAAGGGGGTATAATTCACCCCTCCACTTT,CASSQRGYNSPLHF
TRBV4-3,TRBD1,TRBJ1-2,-,TGCGCCAGCAGCCCCGCTCAATGGACAGGGAACTATGGCTACACCTTC,CASSPAQWTGNYGYTF
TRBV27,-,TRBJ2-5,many,TGTGCCAGCAGTTCCTACAGGGATTGGGAGACCCAGTACTTC,CASSSYRDWETQYF
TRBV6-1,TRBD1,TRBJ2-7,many,TGTGCCAGCAACCTACGACAGGGGACCTACGAGCAGTACTTC,CASNLRQGTYEQYF
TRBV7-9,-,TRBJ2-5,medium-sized,TGTGCCAGCAGCTTTCCCCCTGATTTCGTCCAAGAGACCCAGTACTTC,CASSFPPDFVQETQYF
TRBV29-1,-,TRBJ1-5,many,TGCAGCGTACCCCTCCCCTATTTTTTCAGCAATCAGCCCCAGCATTTT,CSVPLPYFFSNQPQHF
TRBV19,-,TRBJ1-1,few,TGTGCCAGCAAACAGGGAAACACTGAAGCTTTCTTT,CASKQGNTEAFF
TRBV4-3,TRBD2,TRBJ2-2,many,TGCGCCAGCAGCCAATCCCCGGGACTAGCGGGGGGGAGATGGGAGCTGTTTTTT,CASSQSPGLAGGRWELFF
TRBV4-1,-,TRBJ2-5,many,TGCGCCAGCAGCCCCAAGGGGCGACAGTACCAAGAGACCCAGTACTTC,CASSPKGRQYQETQYF
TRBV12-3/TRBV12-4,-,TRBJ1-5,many,TGTGCCAGCAGTTTGGGGACACGTAATCAGCCCCAGCATTTT,CASSLGTRNQPQHF
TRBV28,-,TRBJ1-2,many,TGTGCCAGCAGTTTTGCGGGACCTGGCAACTATGGCTACACCTTC,CASSFAGPGNYGYTF
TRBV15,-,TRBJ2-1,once,TGTGCCACCAGCAGAGATGGCGGGGATGAGCAGTTCTTC,CATSRDGGDEQFF
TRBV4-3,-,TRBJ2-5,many,TGCGCCAGCAGCCAAGAGGCCCGGGTCCAAGAGACCCAGTACTTC,CASSQEARVQETQYF
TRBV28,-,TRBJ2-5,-,TGTGCCAGCAGTGGGAACAGGAAGTACCCGTACCAAGAGACCCAGTACTTC,CASSGNRKYPYQETQYF
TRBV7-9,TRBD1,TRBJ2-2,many,TGTGCCAGCAGCTTAAACAGGGGGTACACCGGGGAGCTGTTTTTT,CASSLNRGYTGELFF
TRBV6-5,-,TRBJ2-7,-,TGTGCCAGCAGTAGGGACTCCCGGGTCTACGAGCAGTACTTC,CASSRDSRVYEQYF
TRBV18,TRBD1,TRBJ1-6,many,TGTGCCAGCTCACCTTCGACAGGGGAGAAATCACCCCTCCACTTT,CASSPSTGEKSPLHF
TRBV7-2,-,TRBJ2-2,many,TGTGCCAGCACACAAACAGGGACCGGGGAGCTGTTTTTT,CASTQTGTGELFF
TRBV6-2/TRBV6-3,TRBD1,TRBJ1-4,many,TGTGCCAGCAGTACGCCGGGACAGGGCAATGAAAAACTGTTTTTT,CASSTPGQGNEKLFF
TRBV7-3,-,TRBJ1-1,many,TGTGCCAGCAGGGAAGGGGGGCCAGCTTTCTTT,CASREGGPAFF
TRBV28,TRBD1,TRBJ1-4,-,TGTGCCAGCAGTTTACCCGGGACAGCTCCCAATGCTAATGAAAAACTGTTTTTT,CASSLPGTAPNANEKLFF